A selection of T cell receptor beta chains follows, all from one sample in a study of patients and donors after allogeneic stem cell transplantation. TCRdb re-called the RT-PCR reads through MiXCR, storing one row per CDR3 protein. Of fewer than 75,000 distinct CDR3 sequences listed, roughly 29% are singletons. Sequencing was carried out using blood, either unsorted or a sorted T cell fraction (not recorded which). These receptors were taken from a human donor who was either an allogeneic HSCT recipient or a stem cell or donor lymphocyte infusion donor (not recorded which). It is not recorded whose cells these are; they may come from a transplant donor. Both conserved end residues are trimmed from each CDR3.

V gene	J gene	CDR3 protein
TRBV5-1	TRBJ2-7	ASSLNYEQY
TRBV28	TRBJ1-1	ASSPAHNTEAF
TRBV15	TRBJ2-7	ATSRDRSLTVYEQY
TRBV5-1	TRBJ1-1	ASSLVSGINTEAF
TRBV29-1	TRBJ1-5	SVEVAGGNQPQH
TRBV4-1	TRBJ1-1	ASSHPGTGDTEAF
TRBV5-1	TRBJ2-1	ASSLQGAFYNEQF
TRBV25-1	TRBJ1-2	ASSPSSNYGYT
TRBV7-9	TRBJ1-4	ASSSIITPRTVRKLF
TRBV5-1	TRBJ1-1	ASRLDPWDTEAF
TRBV20-1	TRBJ1-5	SAGTGGNQPQH
TRBV15	TRBJ2-7	ATSRGRDRTYEQY
TRBV2	TRBJ1-1	ASRAWVRPNTEAF
TRBV19	TRBJ1-5	ASWSPGGGNQPQH
TRBV28	TRBJ2-6	ASSQGQMRWANVLT
TRBV5-1	TRBJ2-1	ASSLASGQTYNEQF
TRBV6-1	TRBJ1-6	AGTEGLLGSPLH
TRBV6-1	TRBJ1-6	ASSEVAVTANSPLH
TRBV29-1	TRBJ2-1	SVTRLAGGPNEQF
TRBV28	TRBJ2-7	ASRDRYYEQY
TRBV6-5	TRBJ2-1	ASTTRFSGNNEQF
TRBV7-7	TRBJ2-1	ASSLAQYNEQF
TRBV6-5	TRBJ1-1	ASSYFWGTEAF
TRBV28	TRBJ1-5	ASRRAGTGNGNQPQH
TRBV6-6	TRBJ1-1	ASSYPRDRGGTEAF
TRBV4-2	TRBJ1-1	ASSQDLGGRTEAF
TRBV29-1	TRBJ1-1	SVEVAVAF
TRBV6-5	TRBJ2-2	ASSYSGTPNTGELF
TRBV10-3	TRBJ2-5	AITRPRATEGMAETQY
TRBV4-2	TRBJ1-5	ASSQSPMPWSNQPQH
TRBV5-5	TRBJ2-1	ASSLVPWSSNEQF
TRBV5-1	TRBJ2-7	ASSLDAAPYEQY
TRBV7-2	TRBJ1-1	ASSLVSGLNTEAF
TRBV15	TRBJ1-2	ATSRGQASNYGYT
TRBV27	TRBJ1-6	ASTRTSDSSPLH
TRBV18	TRBJ2-3	ASSRNPGPMGDTQY
TRBV6-5	TRBJ2-7	ASSGTASSYEQY
TRBV5-1	TRBJ2-1	ASSFSGNSYNEQF
TRBV19	TRBJ1-2	ASSVQRVSGYT
TRBV7-9	TRBJ1-1	ASSFTQTNTEAF
TRBV20-1	TRBJ2-3	SARGVISEHGTQY
TRBV5-1	TRBJ2-5	ASRSASGLGETQY
TRBV2	TRBJ1-6	ASRETDYNSPLH
TRBV12-3/TRBV12-4	TRBJ1-1	ASSTRGRATEAF
TRBV5-1	TRBJ1-3	ASRPDRVAGNTIY
TRBV7-3	TRBJ2-1	ASSKRQGASDEQF
TRBV29-1	TRBJ1-2	SVGGVSGYT
TRBV29-1	TRBJ2-6	SVEDQVSGANVLT
TRBV6-6	TRBJ1-2	ASSYDPFPGFYGYT
TRBV5-1	TRBJ1-1	ATSDQLNTEAF
TRBV5-5	TRBJ1-2	ASSFSSNYGYT
TRBV5-1	TRBJ1-1	ASSFGTGTEAF
TRBV5-6	TRBJ1-4	ASSLYRFPEKLF
TRBV20-1	TRBJ1-1	SARNIEFRREAF
TRBV5-1	TRBJ1-1	ASSTGTGVTEAF
TRBV12-3/TRBV12-4	TRBJ1-6	ASSLTAYPPLH
TRBV3-1	TRBJ2-3	ASSQDDVLDMDGQDTQY
TRBV25-1	TRBJ2-2	ASKDTGELF
TRBV27	TRBJ2-2	ASSSSPGLLTGELF
TRBV7-9	TRBJ2-7	ASESHRGGTYEQY